The rows below give T cell receptor beta chains drawn from one sample of a study of T cell responses to AZD1222 COVID-19 vaccine. The data were produced by immunoSEQ multiplex PCR, yet TCRdb's version contains in-frame clones alone and is incomplete. The sample has approximately 50,000 clones, 86% seen once. This specimen consisted of peripheral blood, obtained 28 days after the second AZD1222 dose. The receptors were sampled from an adult who received the AZD1222 COVID-19 vaccine. The conserved cysteine and the conserved F or W are not part of the CDR3 here. The order of the fields is V gene, J gene, CDR3 length, CDR3 protein.

TRBV5-1,TRBJ1-1,10,ASSFIGTEAF
TRBV20-1,TRBJ1-5,13,SASGQGYGNQPQH
TRBV21-1,TRBJ1-1,15,ASLRTSLGLMNTEAF
TRBV20-1,TRBJ2-2,13,SASLVRANTGELF
TRBV11-3,TRBJ1-4,14,ASSPPSQATNEKLF
TRBV18,TRBJ2-7,11,ASSLASAGEQY
TRBV24-1,TRBJ2-7,14,ATSDSGGGNSYEQY
TRBV5-6,TRBJ2-7,14,ASSKTGTGGVYEQY
TRBV6-5,TRBJ2-7,12,ASSQPEISYEQY
TRBV4-1,TRBJ1-3,13,ASSQDKQTGNTIY
TRBV28,TRBJ2-3,9,ASTPGDTQY
TRBV7-3,TRBJ1-2,14,ASSLGPGGATYGYT
TRBV3-1/TRBV3-2,TRBJ1-1,12,ASSQVVQGGGAF
TRBV11-1,TRBJ2-2,14,ASSSGLAANTGELF
TRBV27,TRBJ2-1,13,ASKVTSSSYNEQF
TRBV28,TRBJ1-3,12,ASSRTVSGNTIY
TRBV28,TRBJ2-1,12,ASRAGTTYNEQF
TRBV7-2,TRBJ2-7,11,ASSSLGIYEQY
TRBV7-9,TRBJ1-5,14,ASSAKDSSRGEPQH
TRBV10-1,TRBJ1-6,13,ASSEAGEDNSPLH
TRBV18,TRBJ2-3,14,ASSPQAGGLTDTQY
TRBV5-1,TRBJ2-1,13,ASTIDGTADNEQF
TRBV7-2,TRBJ2-1,12,ASSTSVAGNEQF
TRBV11-2,TRBJ1-1,14,ASSLVVTARRAEAF
TRBV10-3,TRBJ1-1,11,ATLGQMNTEAF
TRBV29-1,TRBJ2-3,14,SVSLSGTGKTDTQY
TRBV5-1,TRBJ2-3,17,ASSLASYRNYLDTDTQY
TRBV5-4,TRBJ2-7,16,ASSSRRGTSGSTDEQY
TRBV7-9,TRBJ2-2,13,ASSDRTSGAGELF